The 21 T cell receptor beta chains in this list originate from one sample, sequenced in a study of OX40 agonist ivuxolimab in advanced cancers. Measured with immunoSEQ multiplex PCR; TCRdb has only the in-frame clones, and not every one. Among tens of thousands of clones listed, more than 80% were seen once. Sequenced here: CD4+ or CD8+ T cells sorted from blood, sampled in a trial of the OX40 agonist ivuxolimab. Receptors originate from an adult with an advanced solid tumor such as melanoma, head and neck, liver or kidney cancer.

The CDR3 DNA reads TGTGCCAGCAGCCTAGAACTCCAAGAAGATACGCAGTATTTT. Protein sequence: CASSLELQEDTQYF. V is TRBV13 and J is TRBJ2-3; unclear D gene. The CDR3 is 14 residues long. Trimming took off 5 bases at V and 5 bases at J, with 14 bases between the two ends. Germline V CDR1 and CDR2: PRHDT, FYEKMQ (reference sequence).

V is TRBV19 and J is TRBJ2-1, with a weak D call TRBD2 (6 bases). V was cut by 2 bases and J by 0 bases, with 8 bases left in between. The CDR3 consists of 15 residues. CDR1 and CDR2 (germline): LNHDA, SQIVND (reference sequence). The DNA for the CDR3 is TGTGCCAGTAGTATAAGGAGGGACTCCTACAATGAGCAGTTCTTC. Encoded protein: CASSIRRDSYNEQFF.

This sequence joins TRBV12-5 and TRBJ2-2; tentatively, D is TRBD1 (6 bases). CDR1 is LGHNT and CDR2 is FRNRAP in the germline V gene. There are 15 residues in the CDR3. Trimming took off 1 base at V and 4 bases at J, with 10 bases between the two ends. The CDR3: CASGLEQGTTGELFF. CDR3 nucleotides: TGTGCTAGTGGTTTGGAACAGGGAACCACCGGGGAGCTGTTTTTT.

The J gene is TRBJ1-1, the V gene TRBV9; D gene uncertain. Looked up from germline, CDR1 is SGDLS and CDR2 is YYNGEE. The CDR3 spans 13 residues. With 0 bases removed from V and 0 bases from J, the gap between germline ends came to 3 bases. The DNA of the CDR3 is TGTGCCAGCAGCGTAGGGATGAACACTGAAGCTTTCTTT. This gives the protein CASSVGMNTEAFF.

The V call is TRBV27, the J call TRBJ1-2; TRBD1 might be the D (6 bases). This CDR3 region has 13 residues. V was pared by 0 bases and J by 6 bases, with 8 bases between. Germline CDR1 reads MNHEY; CDR2 reads SMNVEV (reference sequence). In nucleotides, the CDR3 is TGTGCCAGCAGTTTATCAGGGGGGGATGGCTACACCTTC. As protein: CASSLSGGDGYTF.

CDR3 sequence (DNA): TGTGCCAGCAGCTTAGGAAGCGGAGTAACAGATACGCAGTATTTT. This gives the protein CASSLGSGVTDTQYF. This chain links TRBV7-8 with TRBJ2-3, with a possible D match to TRBD2 (5 bases). The CDR3 sequence is 15 residues long. CDR1 SGHVS and CDR2 FQNEAQ come from the germline V gene. Trimming cost V 1 base and J 3 bases, with 11 bases left between them.

The genes are TRBV19 and TRBJ2-1, with D possibly TRBD2 on 5 matching bases. The CDR3 loop spans 16 amino acids. Germline assignment: CDR1 LNHDA and CDR2 SQIVND (reference sequence). Trimming left V 5 bases short and J 0 bases short, with 14 bases between. The DNA of the CDR3 is TGTGCCAGTAGTGTAGCGACACGGAGCTCCTACAATGAGCAGTTCTTC. Its protein is CASSVATRSSYNEQFF.

Only a few counts were recorded for this clone. This chain links TRBV2 with TRBJ2-5; a possible D gene is TRBD1 (6 bases). Germline assignment: CDR1 SNHLY and CDR2 FYNNEI. The CDR3 sequence is 15 residues long. V lost 7 bases to trimming and J lost 5 bases, with 20 bases between them. The CDR3 DNA reads TGTGCCAGCAAGGGTTACAGGGAAACCCGGGAGACCCAGTACTTC. Amino acid sequence: CASKGYRETRETQYF.

The genes are TRBV6-1 and TRBJ2-5; 12 bases map to TRBD2. Germline loops: CDR1 MNHNS, CDR2 SASEGT. Germline trimming cut 4 bases from V and 5 bases from J; bases unmatched to any gene: 11. The CDR3 is made up of 17 amino acids. CDR3 loop: CASSGRLAGVVGETQYF. The DNA for the CDR3 is TGTGCCAGCAGTGGGAGACTAGCGGGAGTAGTCGGGGAGACCCAGTACTTC.

The rearrangement joins TRBV27 to TRBJ2-2; 8 nucleotides align to TRBD1. V lost 7 bases, J lost 4 bases, and 2 bases stayed unmatched. From germline, CDR1 is MNHEY and CDR2 SMNVEV (reference sequence). CDR3 length: 13 residues. The CDR3 spells CASMTGVTGELFF. The CDR3 DNA sequence: TGTGCCAGCATGACAGGGGTCACCGGGGAGCTGTTTTTT.

The chain couples TRBV10-2 to TRBJ2-5; 12 bases are shared with TRBD2. There are 14 residues in the CDR3. Per germline, CDR1 WSHSY and CDR2 SAAADI. The trim removed 0 bases at V and 7 bases at J, leaving 0 bases unmatched. CDR3: CASSESTSGGTQYF. Here the CDR3 DNA reads TGCGCCAGCAGTGAGTCGACTAGCGGGGGGACCCAGTACTTC.

This clone was recorded once. V gene TRBV27 combines with J gene TRBJ2-1, with D tentatively TRBD2 (5 bases). Trimming shortened V by 3 bases and J by 6 bases, and 12 bases separated the two germline ends. The CDR3 loop spans 14 amino acids. Germline values: CDR1 MNHEY, CDR2 SMNVEV (reference sequence). Here the CDR3 DNA reads TGTGCCAGCAGTTTCCCCGGGATTCGCAATGAGCAGTTCTTC. Translating gives CASSFPGIRNEQFF.

The chain carries TRBV7-8 and TRBJ1-3; 9 bases fit TRBD1. CDR3 length: 16 residues. After removal of 5 bases from V and 4 bases from J, the junction contained 9 bases not matched to a gene. Germline CDR1 and CDR2: SGHVS and FQNEAQ. The DNA for the CDR3 is TGTGCCAGCAGCACGAAACAGGGGGCGGTGGGAAACACCATATATTTT. This translates into CASSTKQGAVGNTIYF.

The chain employs TRBV29-1 and TRBJ2-1; D remains ambiguous. This CDR3 spans 12 amino acids. Germline CDR1 is SQVTM and CDR2 is ANQGSEA. Between the trimmed V and J ends, which lost 4 bases and 2 bases, there was a span of 6 bases. The CDR3 spells CSVGRPYNEQFF. In nucleotides, the CDR3 is TGCAGCGTTGGACGACCCTACAATGAGCAGTTCTTC.

The chain uses TRBV10-2 and TRBJ2-7, with TRBD1 matching 7 bases. The germline V gene has CDR1 WSHSY and CDR2 SAAADI. V dropped 8 bases and J dropped 6; count of bases not matched to a gene: 4. This CDR3 has 11 residues. CDR3 DNA sequence: TGCGCCAGCTCACAGGGGAGCGAGCAGTACTTC. Translated, it gives CASSQGSEQYF.

The gene calls are TRBV9 and TRBJ2-7, with TRBD1 identical over 8 bases. CDR1 and CDR2 from the germline V gene are SGDLS and YYNGEE. The ends lost 3 bases at V and 4 bases at J; junction bases unmatched: 6. There are 14 residues in the CDR3. The CDR3 DNA sequence: TGTGCCAGCAGCGAAGGACAGGGAACGTACGAGCAGTACTTC. Translated: CASSEGQGTYEQYF. The full variable domain, completed using reference TRBV9 and TRBJ2-7, is DSGVTQTPKHLITATGQRVTLRCSPRSGDLSVYWYQQSLDQGLQFLIQYYNGEERAKGNILERFSAQQFPDLHSELNLSSLELGDSALYFCASSEGQGTYEQYFGPGTRLTVT.

This rearrangement joins TRBV4-1 to TRBJ1-5, with a tentative D call TRBD1 (6 bases). Between the trimmed V and J ends, which lost 0 bases and 4 bases, there was a span of 13 bases. The CDR3 length is 16 residues. Germline CDR1 and CDR2: MGHRA and YSYEKL. CDR3 in amino acids: CASSQDVDRRNQPQHF. CDR3 nucleotides: TGCGCCAGCAGCCAAGATGTAGACAGGAGGAATCAGCCCCAGCATTTT.

The V call is TRBV5-4, the J call TRBJ2-7; 7 nucleotides match TRBD2. Germline CDR1 and CDR2: SGHNT and YYREEE (reference sequence). The CDR3 has 14 residues. V lost 4 bases to trimming and J lost 0 bases; unmatched junction nucleotides: 4. The CDR3 DNA follows: TGTGCCAGCAGCCCTTGGGACTACTCCTACGAGCAGTACTTC. Protein: CASSPWDYSYEQYF.

The gene calls are TRBV5-4 and TRBJ2-7; D is perhaps TRBD1 (7 bases). This CDR3 spans 13 amino acids. V gave up 0 bases and J gave up 6 bases, with 10 bases separating them. Germline CDR1 SGHNT, CDR2 YYREEE (reference sequence). CDR3 loop: CASSLGQGGEQYF. The CDR3 nucleotides are TGTGCCAGCAGCTTGGGCCAGGGGGGCGAGCAGTACTTC.

The chain uses TRBV10-1 and TRBJ1-5; D call uncertain. Germline V lookup: CDR1 WNHNN, CDR2 SYGVQD (reference sequence). Trimming removed 2 bases at V and 3 bases at J, with 8 bases between. This CDR3 has 14 amino acids. The CDR3 is CASSEAGLNQPQHF. For the CDR3, the DNA is TGCGCCAGCAGTGAGGCGGGCCTCAATCAGCCCCAGCATTTT.

The chain combines TRBV7-9 with TRBJ2-7, with D possibly TRBD2 on 5 matching bases. V lost 5 bases to trimming and J lost 2 bases, with 10 bases between them. This CDR3 has 13 amino acids. Germline-derived CDR1 and CDR2 are SEHNR and FQNEAQ (reference sequence). The CDR3 protein is CASSPGGTYEQYF. The CDR3, as DNA: TGTGCCAGCAGCCCCGGAGGCACCTACGAGCAGTACTTC.